The clone carrying this T cell receptor beta chain was seen a few times. Researchers prepared the TCRbeta library using unique molecular identifiers, the study reports. TCRdb independently ran MiXCR on the PCR reads; one entry per CDR3 protein. Of approximately 1,000,000 distinct CDR3 sequences in the sample, about 29% are singletons; the top ten hold about 28%. This sample stems from a study of T-cell reconstitution after alpha-beta-depleted transplantation in children. This CDR3 has 16 amino acids. J lost 5 bases, V lost 5 bases, and 6 bases had no gene match. The germline V gene encodes CDR1 MNHEY and CDR2 SVGEGT.

V gene TRBV6-2 or TRBV6-3 combines with J gene TRBJ2-1, with 13 bases identical to TRBD2. Sequenced here: PBMCs, mostly from graft donor cells, sampled 360 days after TCRalphabeta/CD19-depleted stem cell transplant. This clonotype was obtained from a boy less than two years old who had a stem cell transplant for SCID, so the T cells may come from the graft donor. The CDR3 coding sequence is TGTGCCAGCAGTCCCCCGGGACTAGCGGGGCACAATGAGCAGTTCTTC. This encodes CASSPPGLAGHNEQFF.